These T cell receptor beta chains were read from a single sample in a study of Ad26.COV2.S vaccination and SARS-CoV-2 variants. Generated by immunoSEQ multiplex PCR, the TCRdb table keeps only in-frame clones and is missing some. In the table there are approximately 280,000 clones, around 87% of which are singletons. The source was peripheral blood, collected in a trial of Ad26.COV2.S vaccine versus placebo. These receptors all stem from a person between 18 and 59 years old who received the Ad26.COV2.S COVID-19 vaccine or a placebo. Each CDR3 is given with its conserved first and last residue. A D gene is named only where the DNA matches it firmly. Clone size is not always given. Where it is, it says once, few, many or a class for expanded clones.

d_call	clone_size	v_call	j_call	cdr3_nt	cdr3_aa
TRBD2	-	TRBV7-9	TRBJ2-7	TGTGCCAGCAGCTCCCGACTAGCGGGGGTTAACGAGCAGTACTTC	CASSSRLAGVNEQYF
-	-	TRBV5-4	TRBJ1-2	TGTGCCAGCAGCTTGGAACTTGGGACACGGGGCTACACCTTC	CASSLELGTRGYTF
-	-	TRBV7-2	TRBJ2-2	TGTGCCAGCAGCTTAGATGGTGCGATGAACACCGGGGAGCTGTTTTTT	CASSLDGAMNTGELFF
-	-	TRBV27	TRBJ1-1	TGTGCCAGCACAAGCGGGATTAGAACGGGACCGAACACTGAAGCTTTCTTT	CASTSGIRTGPNTEAFF
-	-	TRBV2	TRBJ1-2	TGTGCCAGCAATCTAGGAGCTCGGGGCTACACCTTC	CASNLGARGYTF
-	-	TRBV7-8	TRBJ2-2	TGTGCCAGCAGCTTACGGGGGTCCACCGGGGAGCTGTTTTTT	CASSLRGSTGELFF
-	-	TRBV10-1	TRBJ2-5	TGCGCCAGCAGTGAGGCCGGGGCCGGTCGTGAGACCCAGTACTTC	CASSEAGAGRETQYF
-	-	TRBV7-9	TRBJ2-7	TGTGCCAGCAGCTTAGCGCAGGGTCTAGGATCCTACGAGCAGTACTTC	CASSLAQGLGSYEQYF
TRBD2	-	TRBV6-1	TRBJ2-1	TGTGCCAGCAGTGATCAGACTAGCGGGGGGAGTGAGCAGTTCTTC	CASSDQTSGGSEQFF
-	many	TRBV19	TRBJ2-3	TGTGCCAGTAGTCCGGGACGGGAGACAGATACGCAGTATTTT	CASSPGRETDTQYF
TRBD1	-	TRBV28	TRBJ1-5	TGTGCCAGCAGTTTACGGCAGGGGGGCAATCAGCCCCAGCATTTT	CASSLRQGGNQPQHF
-	few	TRBV6-5	TRBJ2-2	TGTGCCAGCAGTTACTCGATGGGCCATAACACCGGGGAGCTGTTTTTT	CASSYSMGHNTGELFF
TRBD1	-	TRBV19	TRBJ1-2	TGTGCCAGTGTAGCAGGGGGCATGCGAGGCTACACCTTC	CASVAGGMRGYTF
-	-	TRBV28	TRBJ2-7	TGTGCCAGCAGTCCCGCCCCAGGGTCTAGGGAGCAGTACTTC	CASSPAPGSREQYF
TRBD1	-	TRBV7-6	TRBJ1-2	TGTGCCAGCAGCAGGGACAGGGGAGATGGCTACACCTTC	CASSRDRGDGYTF
TRBD2	-	TRBV29-1	TRBJ2-7	TGCAGCGTTGTAATCGGGAGGGCAGGGCCGCTATACGAGCAGTACTTC	CSVVIGRAGPLYEQYF
-	few	TRBV6-5	TRBJ1-1	TGTGCCAGCAGTCATGGACGGAACACTGAAGCTTTCTTT	CASSHGRNTEAFF
-	-	TRBV14	TRBJ2-2	TGTGCCAGCAGCCACCGAGGAGACGCCGGGGAGCTGTTTTTT	CASSHRGDAGELFF
-	-	TRBV5-1	TRBJ2-2	TGCGCCAGCAGCTTGGGACAGTACACCGGGGAGCTGTTTTTT	CASSLGQYTGELFF
-	-	TRBV6-5	TRBJ2-7	TGTGCCAGCAGTTACGGACCGACCGTTCCCTACGAGCAGTACTTC	CASSYGPTVPYEQYF
-	-	TRBV29-1	TRBJ2-5	TGCAGCGTTGGGGGCAGAAGAGGAGAGACCCAGTACTTC	CSVGGRRGETQYF
TRBD1	-	TRBV4-1	TRBJ1-4	TGCGCCAGCAGCCGCCCGGGACAGGGATCGGGAAAACTGTTTTTT	CASSRPGQGSGKLFF
-	-	TRBV5-4	TRBJ1-1	TGTGCCAGCAGCTTCATTGACTTTCCCGTGGGGGGCACTGAAGCTTTCTTT	CASSFIDFPVGGTEAFF
TRBD1	-	TRBV28	TRBJ2-5	TGTGCCAGCAGAGAGGGGGCCCAAGAGACCCAGTACTTC	CASREGAQETQYF
-	-	TRBV7-2	TRBJ1-1	TGTGCCAGCAGCTTATTTCCTGGGGACACTGAAGCTTTCTTT	CASSLFPGDTEAFF
-	-	TRBV30	TRBJ1-4	TGTGCCTGGAGTGGGGAGTACGCGCGAAGGGAAAAACTGTTTTTT	CAWSGEYARREKLFF
-	-	TRBV7-9	TRBJ2-7	TGTGCCAGCAGCTTAGCCATATACGAGCAGTACTTC	CASSLAIYEQYF
TRBD1	-	TRBV4-1	TRBJ2-7	TGCGCCAGCAGCCACAGGACAGGGGACGAGCAGTACTTC	CASSHRTGDEQYF
-	once	TRBV7-8	TRBJ1-1	TGTGCCAGCAGCTTAGTCGGCCAGGCCTACACTGAAGCTTTCTTT	CASSLVGQAYTEAFF
-	-	TRBV27	TRBJ2-1	TGTGCCAGCAGTTTCGAGGGCTACAATGAGCAGTTCTTC	CASSFEGYNEQFF
-	-	TRBV19	TRBJ1-5	TGTGCCAGTAGTATAACCCCACGACAGCCCCAGCATTTT	CASSITPRQPQHF
-	-	TRBV7-2	TRBJ2-5	TGTGCCAGCAGCTTAAACCCCAGGGTTTTGAGAGAGACCCAGTACTTC	CASSLNPRVLRETQYF
-	-	TRBV11-2	TRBJ2-2	TGTGCCAGCAGCTTAGATCTCGGGACCGGGGAGCTGTTTTTT	CASSLDLGTGELFF
TRBD1	-	TRBV5-6	TRBJ1-6	TGTGCCAGCAGCCCCGGACAGGGGAGGTCACCCCTCCACTTT	CASSPGQGRSPLHF
-	-	TRBV19	TRBJ1-1	TGTGCCAGTAGTATTACCTCCGGGGCCACTGAAGCTTTCTTT	CASSITSGATEAFF
-	-	TRBV3-1/TRBV3-2	TRBJ2-7	TGTGCCAGCAGCCAATATACAGGATCCTACGAGCAGTACTTC	CASSQYTGSYEQYF
TRBD1	-	TRBV6-6	TRBJ1-5	TGTGCCAGCAGTCCCGGGACAGGGGCCTTTGGCAATCAGCCCCAGCATTTT	CASSPGTGAFGNQPQHF
-	-	TRBV5-1	TRBJ1-2	TGCGCCAGCAGCTTGTACTACGAATCCTATGGCTACACCTTC	CASSLYYESYGYTF
TRBD2	-	TRBV28	TRBJ2-3	TGTGCCAGCGTTTCCGGGGGGGCACCCACAGATACGCAGTATTTT	CASVSGGAPTDTQYF
-	-	TRBV30	TRBJ2-6	TGTGCCTGGAGTGTATGGTCGGGGCCTGGGGCCAACGTCCTGACTTTC	CAWSVWSGPGANVLTF
-	-	TRBV19	TRBJ2-2	TGTGCCAGTATCGTTGGGGGGAGCACCGGGGAGCTGTTTTTT	CASIVGGSTGELFF
-	-	TRBV5-1	TRBJ1-1	TGCGCCAGCAGAGAACAGACGAACACTGAAGCTTTCTTT	CASREQTNTEAFF
-	-	TRBV6-4	TRBJ1-5	TGTGCCAGCAGTGCTGAGGAGAATCAGCCCCAGCATTTT	CASSAEENQPQHF
-	-	TRBV10-3	TRBJ1-1	TGTGCCATCAGATTACAGGCGACGAACACTGAAGCTTTCTTT	CAIRLQATNTEAFF
-	-	TRBV2	TRBJ2-7	TGTGCCAGCAGTGGCCAGGGACTCAGCTACGAGCAGTACTTC	CASSGQGLSYEQYF
-	-	TRBV11-2	TRBJ2-3	TGTGCCAGCAGCGCCGGGACACCAGATACGCAGTATTTT	CASSAGTPDTQYF
TRBD1	-	TRBV7-2	TRBJ1-1	TGTGCCAGCAGCTTAAAGGGACAGGGCTCCACTGAAGCTTTCTTT	CASSLKGQGSTEAFF
-	many	TRBV12-3/TRBV12-4	TRBJ2-7	TGTGCCAGTCGACCGGGGGACCGAGCAGAGCGGTACTTC	CASRPGDRAERYF
-	-	TRBV6-6	TRBJ2-7	TGTGCCAGCAGTTACTCGGACGTCTACGAGCAGTACTTC	CASSYSDVYEQYF
-	once	TRBV2	TRBJ2-2	TGTGCCAGCAGACTGAGGGGCGGTGGGGCCGGGGAGCTGTTTTTT	CASRLRGGGAGELFF